These 15 T cell receptor beta chains came from one sample sequenced in a study of cytomegalovirus exposure and HLA in healthy donors. The assay was immunoSEQ multiplex PCR, and TCRdb's table has in-frame clones only and misses some. The sample has 150,000 or so clones; around 90% are singletons. The material sequenced was PBMCs. The receptors derive from a young woman in good health and CMV-seropositive.

V usage is TRBV4-1 and J usage is TRBJ2-3; 8 bases map to TRBD2. Per the germline V gene, CDR1 is MGHRA and CDR2 is YSYEKL. Trimming at V came to 0 bases and at J to 5 bases, leaving 13 bases not matched to a gene. The CDR3 length is 18 residues. This chain's CDR3 is CASSQDAGGPGGGDTQYF. The CDR3 nucleotides read TGCGCCAGCAGCCAAGACGCGGGAGGTCCGGGGGGTGGAGATACGCAGTATTTT.

The chain recombines TRBV18 with TRBJ2-7, with 8 nucleotides matching TRBD1. The germline V gene encodes CDR1 KGHSH and CDR2 LQKENI. The CDR3 contains 14 residues. V shed 3 bases and J 4 bases; nucleotides not matched to a gene: 5. CDR3 DNA: TGTGCCAGCTCACCCGGGACAGGAGGATACGAGCAGTACTTC. It is translated as CASSPGTGGYEQYF. Based on the CDR3 plus reference TRBV18 and TRBJ2-7, the full variable domain is NAGVMQNPRHLVRRRGQEARLRCSPMKGHSHVYWYRQLPEEGLKFMVYLQKENIIDESGMPKERFSAEFPKEGPSILRIQQVVRGDSAAYFCASSPGTGGYEQYFGPGTRLTVT.

The table lists this clone with a count of one. V is TRBV27 and J is TRBJ1-5; a weak D match, TRBD1 (6 bases). There are 16 residues in the CDR3. CDR1 is MNHEY and CDR2 is SMNVEV in the germline V gene (reference sequence). With 0 bases removed from V and 2 bases from J, the gap between germline ends came to 11 bases. The CDR3, as DNA: TGTGCCAGCAGTTTATCGAGGGGGGGCGGCAATCAGCCCCAGCATTTT. Its protein product is CASSLSRGGGNQPQHF.

This clone occurred once. The chain joins TRBV5-6 to TRBJ2-5; no clear D gene. Per the germline V gene, CDR1 is SGHDT and CDR2 is YYEEEE. This CDR3 spans 15 amino acids. V shed 1 base and J shed 2 bases, with 12 bases lying between them. The CDR3 DNA follows: TGTGCCAGCAGCTTGACTCAGGCAGGTCAAGAGACCCAGTACTTC. Protein: CASSLTQAGQETQYF.

The chain is built from TRBV9 and TRBJ1-1; D not resolved. Germline lookup yields CDR1 SGDLS and CDR2 YYNGEE. V was pared by 5 bases and J by 1 base, with 6 bases between. The CDR3 extends over 12 amino acids. In DNA form, the CDR3 reads TGTGCCAGCAGTGAGGGGAACACTGAAGCTTTCTTT. Encoded protein: CASSEGNTEAFF.

The rearrangement links TRBV7-9 to TRBJ2-7; D gene unclear. Germline CDR1 SEHNR, CDR2 FQNEAQ (reference sequence). This CDR3 has 13 residues. Between the trimmed V and J ends, which lost 5 bases and 4 bases, there was a span of 12 bases. The chain's CDR3 is CASSPGGFYEQYF. The CDR3 DNA reads TGTGCCAGCAGCCCCGGTGGTTTTTACGAGCAGTACTTC.

The chain is built from TRBV11-2 and TRBJ2-3; possible D gene TRBD2, 6 bases. Deletions cut 1 base from V and 0 bases from J, with 14 bases between. Germline V gene data show CDR1 as SGHAT and CDR2 as FQNNGV. There are 17 residues in the CDR3. As DNA, the CDR3 is TGTGCCAGCAGCTTAGCTACTGGCGGGACTAGCACAGATACGCAGTATTTT. As protein: CASSLATGGTSTDTQYF. The complete variable domain, with remaining parts taken from reference TRBV11-2 and TRBJ2-3, reads EAGVAQSPRYKIIEKRQSVAFWCNPISGHATLYWYQQILGQGPKLLIQFQNNGVVDDSQLPKDRFSAERLKGVDSTLKIQPAKLEDSAVYLCASSLATGGTSTDTQYFGPGTRLTVL.

The J gene is TRBJ2-2, the V gene TRBV28; TRBD2 matches 9 bases. This CDR3 is built from 15 residues. Unmatched junction bases numbered 4, after V lost 1 base and J lost 7 bases. Per the germline V gene, CDR1 is MDHEN and CDR2 is SYDVKM. The CDR3 coding sequence is TGTGCCAGCAGTTTATTGCGGGAGGGGGACGGGGAGCTGTTTTTT. Translated: CASSLLREGDGELFF.

This chain uses TRBV5-1 with TRBJ2-3, with 7 positions matching TRBD1. Germline trimming cut 2 bases from V and 6 bases from J; bases unmatched to any gene: 9. The V gene's germline CDR1 is SGHRS and CDR2 YFSETQ. CDR3 length equals 15 residues. For the CDR3, the DNA is TGCGCCAGCAGCTTTAGGGGGCTCGAGTGGGATACGCAGTATTTT. Its translation is CASSFRGLEWDTQYF.

This chain links TRBV10-3 with TRBJ1-3, with D hard to call. V was cut by 3 bases and J by 0 bases, with 9 bases left in between. The germline CDR1 and CDR2 sequences are ENHRY and SYGVKD. The CDR3 contains 15 residues. The CDR3 region has the DNA TGTGCCATCAGTGACTCTGATAGCTCTGGAAACACCATATATTTT. It yields the protein CAISDSDSSGNTIYF.

The chain has TRBV5-1 and TRBJ1-1, with D possibly being TRBD1 (6 bases). CDR3 length: 14 amino acids. Germline loops: CDR1 SGHRS, CDR2 YFSETQ. V was pared by 9 bases and J by 0 bases, with 15 bases between. CDR3 amino acids: CAILDRSLNTEAFF. CDR3 nucleotide sequence: TGCGCCATCCTTGACAGGTCCTTGAACACTGAAGCTTTCTTT.

The chain carries TRBV29-1 and TRBJ1-2; TRBD1 matches 7 bases. CDR1 SQVTM and CDR2 ANQGSEA come from the germline V gene. Germline trimming cut 6 bases from V and 3 bases from J; bases unmatched to any gene: 4. CDR3 length: 12 residues. In DNA, the CDR3 is TGCAGCGTCTCCGGACAGGACTATGGCTACACCTTC. Translated, it gives CSVSGQDYGYTF.

The chain links TRBV28 to TRBJ2-7; 9 bases are a match to TRBD1. Per germline, CDR1 MDHEN and CDR2 SYDVKM. J was trimmed by 2 bases and V by 5 bases; bases with no gene match: 7. CDR3 length equals 15 residues. DNA of the CDR3: TGTGCCAGCAGTGCGGACAGGGGCCAGGCCTACGAGCAGTACTTC. Its translation: CASSADRGQAYEQYF.

The chain joins TRBV4-1 to TRBJ2-1; D is unresolved. Germline V gene sequence: CDR1 MGHRA, CDR2 YSYEKL. Trimming removed 1 base at V and 8 bases at J, with 9 bases between. CDR3 length: 13 amino acids. The CDR3 region has the DNA TGCGCCAGCAGCCAAGGACTGGGTTATGAGCAGTTCTTC. Translating gives CASSQGLGYEQFF.

The V and J genes are TRBV2 and TRBJ1-1; TRBD1 is a possible D gene (5 bases). Trimming pared 6 bases from V and 7 bases from J, leaving 12 bases between. CDR3 size: 12 residues. Germline values: CDR1 SNHLY, CDR2 FYNNEI. The DNA of the CDR3 is TGTGCCAGCAGGAAAGACAGACTTGAAGCTTTCTTT. It encodes CASRKDRLEAFF.